This TCR beta chain appears in the sequencing data of a study of PD-L1 blockade in urothelial cancer (dated 2017 in TCRdb). Turning to the overall study: Every patient began therapy around 2014 and was given atezolizumab 1,200 mg intravenously every 3 weeks. About 85% of the roughly 29 patients were identified as males with urothelial cancer of bladder origin, and a prior smoking history was reported by 18 of 29 patients. Patients had an ECOG performance status of 0 or 1 and had received between 0 and 3 prior chemotherapy regimens. Blood samples were analyzed at two time points: 3 weeks after treatment start (second dose) and 6 weeks after treatment start. Blood samples yielded a median of 141,255 T cells and tens of thousands of unique TCRs, with median clonality approximately 0.08. Somatic, immune and clinical correlates of response to PD-L1 blockade with atezolizumab in urothelial cancer were the focus of an exploratory multi-omic analysis. TCR sequencing covered pretreatment tumor samples and matched, serially collected peripheral blood taken before and after atezolizumab treatment. Durable clinical benefit was defined as a progression-free survival longer than 6 months, and TCR features were additionally tested against progression-free survival and overall survival. Whole exome sequencing and RNA sequencing of pretreatment tumors were performed alongside TCR sequencing in the same patients. Nine or ten patients reached durable clinical benefit, while roughly 22 patients did not. Pretreatment blood TCR-seq was available for about 27 patients, at least one posttreatment blood collection was obtained for around 25 patients, and tumor TCR-seq was available for around 25 patients. Findings and caveats that apply to the study as a whole: Because the sample size was small (n ≈ 27) and many exploratory analyses were performed, the results are intended to be hypothesis-generating. A pretreatment peripheral blood TCR clonality below the median was linked to improved progression-free and overall survival. Greater expansion of tumor-associated TCR clones in peripheral blood 3 weeks after the start of treatment was observed in patients with durable benefit (n ≈ 24, p = 0.022).

Synthetic TCR analog templates were spiked into each PCR to estimate absolute template abundance from read counts. Using the immunoSEQ assay, TCRbeta CDR3 regions were amplified from genomic DNA with bias-controlled V and J gene primers. Sequencing of rearranged TCRbeta segments was done at approximately 20X coverage. The authors' pipeline ran thus. Sequencing errors were corrected by clustering and CDR3s were annotated against IMGT to assign V, D and J genes. Only productive TCRbeta rearrangements were used in downstream analyses, excluding out-of-frame or stop-codon sequences. Clonality was computed as one minus Shannon entropy normalized by the log of the number of unique productive sequences. Fisher's exact test with Benjamini-Hochberg correction, at a threshold of adjusted p below 0.01, was used to find clones that differed between time points or between blood and tumor. TCRdb re-hosts the immuneACCESS table, in-frame sequences only. Its copies lack some clones; in the studies checked, an unresolved V gene accounts for under half of them, and the cause for the rest is not known. The V and J calls and the clone size are those of that table, but D and trimming were determined from the DNA. Counted in this sample were about 38,000 clones; roughly 90% of them appeared once. 1.5% to 2% of the sample goes to the ten largest clones.

Looking up the germline V gene yields CDR1 SQVTM and CDR2 ANQGSEA. The CDR3 has 13 amino acids, counting the end cysteine and phenylalanine. Only the CDR3 part of the read is kept: 39 bases, read in frame from the first base. At the junction V is shortened by 7 bases and J by 6 bases; bases outside the gene matches: 9. The count of this clone is one. Its antigen has not been determined. No quality values exist for individual bases; no much larger clone is one base distant. A cohort of roughly 30 patients with locally advanced or metastatic urothelial carcinoma, treated at Memorial Sloan Kettering on a trial protocol, was included. Peripheral blood mononuclear cells were collected pretreatment and during treatment, at between 1 and 8 total time points per patient. The Qiagen DNeasy Blood extraction kit was used to purify genomic DNA from total PBMCs and tumor samples. PBMCs were collected pretreatment and during treatment, and were isolated and stored as previously described.

The TCR comes from a man in his 60s with urothelial cancer. The chain is assembled from TRBV29-1 and TRBJ2-7, with 10 bases in between that match TRBD2. Sequencing was performed on PBMCs, taken around atezolizumab (anti-PD-L1) treatment. The CDR3 protein: CSARASGSGEQYF. The DNA sequence reads TGCAGCGCCCGGGCTAGCGGGAGCGGCGAGCAGTACTTC.